This T cell receptor (beta chain) was captured by sequencing in a study of breast tumors, draining lymph nodes, adjacent tissues. Each CDR3 protein is one row after TCRdb ran MiXCR on the multiplex PCR reads. This sample has roughly 14,000 distinct CDR3 sequences, with around 52% found just once. This clonotype has ten or more counts. Germline V gives CDR1 KGHSH, CDR2 LQKENI. With 6 bases clipped from V and 15 bases from J, the junction kept 14 bases outside the gene matches. The CDR3 is made up of 13 amino acids. The sequenced sample was tumor-adjacent breast tissue. The clonotype comes from a female donor with breast cancer. Some clones in this sample may be carry-over from other donors' samples. V usage is TRBV18 and J usage is TRBJ2-1, with TRBD1 matching 7 bases. The CDR3 loop is CASSEGAPGVAFF. CDR3 DNA sequence: TGTGCCAGCTCTGAGGGGGCGCCTGGGGTCGCGTTCTTC.